This T cell receptor beta chain was identified during a study of cytomegalovirus exposure and HLA in healthy donors. Primers included in the PCR were 60 Vbeta and 13 Jbeta primers. Measured with immunoSEQ multiplex PCR; TCRdb has only the in-frame clones, and not every one. The data hold roughly 250,000 clones, with approximately 70% observed a single time. This CDR3 is built from 13 residues. CDR1 SGHRS and CDR2 YFSETQ come from the germline V gene. Trimming cost V 2 bases and J 5 bases, with 10 bases left between them. The source material was PBMCs. The source of this sequence is a female donor in good health and CMV-seronegative. The V gene is TRBV5-1, the J gene TRBJ1-2; a weak D match, TRBD1 (6 bases). The CDR3 reads CASSLGQSYGYTF. The DNA for the CDR3 is TGCGCCAGCAGCTTAGGACAGTCTTATGGCTACACCTTC.